The clone carrying this TCR beta chain was picked up many times. This specimen comes from a study of T cells in Graves' hyperthyroidism and ophthalmopathy. Study in general: Peripheral blood was drawn at first diagnosis, prior to all treatment.

RNA transcripts served as the template for amplifying TCR beta CDR3 regions. HTBI primers were used for first-round RT-PCR of the TCR CDR3. MiXCR was run by TCRdb on the multiplex PCR reads, yielding one entry per CDR3 protein. The profile covers about 600,000 distinct CDR3 sequences, with around 16% appearing a single time and about 3.5% taken by the ten largest. From germline, CDR1 is SGHRS and CDR2 YFSETQ. The CDR3 runs to 15 residues. V was trimmed by 0 bases and J by 2 bases, leaving 12 bases between them. V gene TRBV5-1 combines with J gene TRBJ2-7; a possible D gene is TRBD2 (6 bases). The sequence was collected from a woman in her thirties or forties with Graves' ophthalmopathy. Sequencing input: blood. CDR3 protein: CASSLGRLDAYEQYF. The CDR3 DNA is TGCGCCAGCAGCTTGGGCCGACTAGATGCCTACGAGCAGTACTTC.